A single sample is the source of the 19 T cell receptor beta chains below, sequenced in a study of CXCR3-negative and CXCR3-positive naive CD8 T cells. 5' RACE that incorporated UMI labels was used to prepare the TRB cDNA libraries. TCRdb derives one entry per CDR3 protein from the 5' RACE reads, leaving out DNA. The listing records roughly 39,000 distinct CDR3 sequences. The specimen sequenced was memory CD8+ T cells from blood. The receptors come from a human donor in good health. Some clones in this sample may be carry-over from other donors' samples.

This chain joins TRBV2 and TRBJ2-7; TCRdb's D call of TRBD1 is untestable without DNA. The germline V gene encodes CDR1 SNHLY and CDR2 FYNNEI. CDR3 length: 13 residues. The CDR3 region is CASSEARGYEQYF.

The rearrangement uses TRBV30 and TRBJ2-3; TCRdb proposes TRBD2, but this gene call is untestable without DNA. CDR3 length: 13 amino acids. Per the germline V gene, CDR1 is GTSNPN and CDR2 is SVGIG (reference sequence). The CDR3 protein is CAWGAGYTDTQYF.

The chain recombines TRBV27 with TRBJ1-1; with no DNA, the TCRdb D assignment of TRBD1 cannot be verified. Germline V CDR1 and CDR2: MNHEY, SMNVEV (reference sequence). The CDR3 sequence is 14 residues long. CDR3: CASSYNTGRTEAFF.

The chain links TRBV7-8 to TRBJ2-7; absent DNA, TCRdb's TRBD1 call cannot be checked. Per the germline V gene, CDR1 is SGHVS and CDR2 is FQNEAQ. CDR3 length equals 16 residues. CDR3 sequence reads: CASSPRFGTGGREQYF. The full variable domain, completed using reference TRBV7-8 and TRBJ2-7, is GAGVSQSPRYKVAKRGQDVALRCDPISGHVSLFWYQQALGQGPEFLTYFQNEAQLDKSGLPSDRFFAERPEGSVSTLKIQRTQQEDSAVYLCASSPRFGTGGREQYFGPGTRLTVT.

The CDR3 here is CSARTGDGAAYEQYF. The genes are TRBV29-1 and TRBJ2-7; the TCRdb call, TRBD1, lacks DNA for checking. From germline, CDR1 is SQVTM and CDR2 ANQGSEA. The CDR3 is 15 amino acids.

The rearrangement uses TRBV7-9 and TRBJ2-3. The CDR3 is 13 amino acids. Germline values: CDR1 SEHNR, CDR2 FQNEAQ (reference sequence). Here the CDR3 reads CASSLPSTDTQYF.

This chain connects TRBV5-1 to TRBJ1-4. The CDR3 sequence is 15 residues long. Per germline, CDR1 SGHRS and CDR2 YFSETQ. CDR3: CASSWGLAGGEKLFF.

The chain carries TRBV20-1 and TRBJ2-5; TCRdb's D call, TRBD1, is unchecked because there is no DNA. The CDR3 spans 16 residues. Germline V gives CDR1 DFQATT, CDR2 SNEGSKA (reference sequence). CDR3 in amino acids: CSARPIHRGPQETQYF.

V and J are TRBV12-3 or TRBV12-4 and TRBJ1-2. This CDR3 comprises 12 residues. The CDR3 here is CASSPRKVGYTF.

This chain joins TRBV20-1 and TRBJ2-4; no DNA is available, so the TRBD1 call from TCRdb remains unchecked. Per the germline V gene, CDR1 is DFQATT and CDR2 is SNEGSKA (reference sequence). The CDR3 sequence is 16 residues long. CDR3: CSAPRPGSLAKNIQYF.

The chain employs TRBV6-4 and TRBJ2-2. Germline V gene lookup returns CDR1 MRHNA and CDR2 SNTAGT. The CDR3 contains 14 residues. The CDR3 here is CASSDGGNTGELFF.

The rearrangement joins TRBV4-3 to TRBJ2-4. The germline V gene has CDR1 LGHNA and CDR2 YSLEER. CDR3 length: 16 amino acids. CDR3 loop: CASSQEIEAFINIQYF.

This sequence joins TRBV29-1 and TRBJ1-1; checking the TCRdb D call of TRBD1 is not possible without DNA. Germline CDR1 and CDR2: SQVTM and ANQGSEA. The CDR3 sequence is 13 residues long. The CDR3 loop reads CSGAGQGNAEAFF.

This chain uses TRBV9 with TRBJ2-7. The germline V gene encodes CDR1 SGDLS and CDR2 YYNGEE. The CDR3 is 13 amino acids. This chain's CDR3 is CASSGLGSYEQYF.

The J gene is TRBJ2-7, the V gene TRBV6-1; TCRdb calls TRBD1, which cannot be checked without DNA. CDR1 and CDR2 from the germline V gene are MNHNS and SASEGT. The CDR3 totals 15 residues. Here the CDR3 reads CASSTSTGEVYEQYF.

The chain joins TRBV6-2 or TRBV6-3 to TRBJ2-3; the TRBD2 assignment by TCRdb is unverifiable without DNA. This CDR3 has 17 residues. CDR1 and CDR2 (germline): MNHEY, SVGEGT. CDR3 protein: CASSYYDRDLGGDTQYF.

J is TRBJ2-7 and V is TRBV23-1; TCRdb names TRBD1, which stays unverified in the absence of DNA. TRBV23-1 counts as an open reading frame of uncertain function. The CDR3 has 13 amino acids. The CDR3 sequence is CASSPPRTALMDF.

The gene calls are TRBV29-1 and TRBJ2-7. Per germline, CDR1 SQVTM and CDR2 ANQGSEA. There are 11 residues in the CDR3. CDR3 loop: CSVPESGEQYF.

V gene TRBV15 combines with J gene TRBJ2-7; TCRdb's D call, TRBD1, is unchecked because there is no DNA. The CDR3 extends over 17 amino acids. From germline, CDR1 is LNHNV and CDR2 YYDKDF (reference sequence). The CDR3 sequence: CATSARAPGQGSDEQYF. Full variable domain (remainder filled in from reference TRBV15 and TRBJ2-7): DAMVIQNPRYQVTQFGKPVTLSCSQTLNHNVMYWYQQKSSQAPKLLFHYYDKDFNNEADTPDNFQSRRPNTSFCFLDIRSPGLGDTAMYLCATSARAPGQGSDEQYFGPGTRLTVT.